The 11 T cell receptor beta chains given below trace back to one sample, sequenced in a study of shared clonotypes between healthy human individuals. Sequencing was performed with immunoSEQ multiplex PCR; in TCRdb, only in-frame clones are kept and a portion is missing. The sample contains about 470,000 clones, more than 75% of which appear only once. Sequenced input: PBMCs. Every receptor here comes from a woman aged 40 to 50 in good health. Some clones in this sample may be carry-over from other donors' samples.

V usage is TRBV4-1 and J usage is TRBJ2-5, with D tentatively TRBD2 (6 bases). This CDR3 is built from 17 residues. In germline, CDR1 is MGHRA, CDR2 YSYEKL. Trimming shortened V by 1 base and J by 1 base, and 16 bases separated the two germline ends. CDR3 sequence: CASSQARRAPLQETQYF. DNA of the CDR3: TGCGCCAGCAGCCAAGCCCGGAGGGCCCCTCTCCAAGAGACCCAGTACTTC.

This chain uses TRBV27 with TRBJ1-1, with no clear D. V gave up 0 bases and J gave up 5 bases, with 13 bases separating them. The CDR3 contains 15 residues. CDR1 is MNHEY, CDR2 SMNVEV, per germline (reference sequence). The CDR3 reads CASSLSTVGRTEAFF. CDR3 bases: TGTGCCAGCAGTTTATCTACAGTGGGTAGGACTGAAGCTTTCTTT.

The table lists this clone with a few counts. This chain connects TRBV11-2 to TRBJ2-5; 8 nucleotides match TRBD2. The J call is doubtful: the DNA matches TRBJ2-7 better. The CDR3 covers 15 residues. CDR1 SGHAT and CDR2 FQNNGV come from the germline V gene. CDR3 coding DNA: TGTGCCAGCAGCTTATTCCCGACTAGCGACTACGAGCAGTACTTC. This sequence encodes CASSLFPTSDYEQYF.

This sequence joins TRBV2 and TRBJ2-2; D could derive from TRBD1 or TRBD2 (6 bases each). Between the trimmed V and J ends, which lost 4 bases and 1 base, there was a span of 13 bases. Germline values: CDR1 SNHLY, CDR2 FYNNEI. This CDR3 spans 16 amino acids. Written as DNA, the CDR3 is TGTGCCAGCAGTGGGGGGGCGAGCAGGAACACCGGGGAGCTGTTTTTT. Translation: CASSGGASRNTGELFF.

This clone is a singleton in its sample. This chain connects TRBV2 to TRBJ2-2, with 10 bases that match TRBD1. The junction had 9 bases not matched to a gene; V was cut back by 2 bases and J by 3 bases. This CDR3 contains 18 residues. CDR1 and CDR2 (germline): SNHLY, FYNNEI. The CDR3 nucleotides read TGTGCCAGCAGTGAATCCGGGACAGGGGTCGGGGACACCGGGGAGCTGTTTTTT. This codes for CASSESGTGVGDTGELFF.

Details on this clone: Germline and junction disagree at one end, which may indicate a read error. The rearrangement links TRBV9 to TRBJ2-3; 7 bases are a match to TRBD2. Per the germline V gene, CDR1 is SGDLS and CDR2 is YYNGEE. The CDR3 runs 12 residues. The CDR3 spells CASSAPSGLLGF. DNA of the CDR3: TGTGCCAGCAGCGCCCCTAGCGGACTCCTGGGGTTT.

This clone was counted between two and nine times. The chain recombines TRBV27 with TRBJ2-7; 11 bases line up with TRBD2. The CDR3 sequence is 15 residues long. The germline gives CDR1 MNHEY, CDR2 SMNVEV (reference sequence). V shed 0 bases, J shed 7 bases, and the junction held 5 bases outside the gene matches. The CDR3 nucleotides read TGTGCCAGCAGTTTATCCGGGACTAGCGGCGGGGAGCAGTACTTC. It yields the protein CASSLSGTSGGEQYF.

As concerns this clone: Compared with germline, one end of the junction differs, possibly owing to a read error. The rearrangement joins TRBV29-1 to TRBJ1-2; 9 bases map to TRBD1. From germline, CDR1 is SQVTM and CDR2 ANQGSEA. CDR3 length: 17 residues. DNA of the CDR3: TGCAGCGTAGAAGGGACAGGGAGACCGCTTTCAAACTATGGCTACACCTTC. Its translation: CSVEGTGRPLSNYGYTF.

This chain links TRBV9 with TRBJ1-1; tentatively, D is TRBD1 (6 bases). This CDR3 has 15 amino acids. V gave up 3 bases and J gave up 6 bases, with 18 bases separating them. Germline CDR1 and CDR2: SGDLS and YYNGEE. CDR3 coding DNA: TGTGCCAGCAGCGCCGGCTCTTACAGGGACCCTGAAGCTTTCTTT. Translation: CASSAGSYRDPEAFF. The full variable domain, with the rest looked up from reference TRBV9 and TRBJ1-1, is DSGVTQTPKHLITATGQRVTLRCSPRSGDLSVYWYQQSLDQGLQFLIQYYNGEERAKGNILERFSAQQFPDLHSELNLSSLELGDSALYFCASSAGSYRDPEAFFGQGTRLTVV.

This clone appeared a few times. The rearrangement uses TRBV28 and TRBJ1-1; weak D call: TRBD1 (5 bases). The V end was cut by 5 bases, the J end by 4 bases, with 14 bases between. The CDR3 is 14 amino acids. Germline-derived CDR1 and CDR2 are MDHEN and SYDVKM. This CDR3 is CASSPIRQGTEAFF. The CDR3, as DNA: TGTGCCAGCAGTCCCATCAGGCAGGGCACTGAAGCTTTCTTT.

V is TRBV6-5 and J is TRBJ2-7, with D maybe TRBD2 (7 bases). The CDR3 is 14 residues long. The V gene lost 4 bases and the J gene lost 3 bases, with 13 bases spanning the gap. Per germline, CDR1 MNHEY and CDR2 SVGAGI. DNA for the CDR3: TGTGCCAGCAGTTCGGGGGGCTCAATCTACGAGCAGTACTTC. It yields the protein CASSSGGSIYEQYF.